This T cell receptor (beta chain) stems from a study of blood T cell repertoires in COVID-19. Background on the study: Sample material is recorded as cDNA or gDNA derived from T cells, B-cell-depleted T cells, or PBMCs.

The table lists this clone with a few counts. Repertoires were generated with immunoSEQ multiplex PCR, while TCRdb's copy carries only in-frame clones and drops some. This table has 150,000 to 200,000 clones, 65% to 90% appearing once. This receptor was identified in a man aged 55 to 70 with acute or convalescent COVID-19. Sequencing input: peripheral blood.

DNA of the CDR3: TGTGCCAGCACCACCGGGACAGGGGGCTCGAGCTCCTACGAGCAGTACTTC. This translates into CASTTGTGGSSSYEQYF. This sequence joins TRBV7-9 and TRBJ2-7, with 12 bases fitting TRBD1. The V gene's germline CDR1 is SEHNR and CDR2 FQNEAQ (reference sequence). CDR3 length: 17 amino acids. The trim removed 7 bases at V and 0 bases at J, leaving 10 bases unmatched.